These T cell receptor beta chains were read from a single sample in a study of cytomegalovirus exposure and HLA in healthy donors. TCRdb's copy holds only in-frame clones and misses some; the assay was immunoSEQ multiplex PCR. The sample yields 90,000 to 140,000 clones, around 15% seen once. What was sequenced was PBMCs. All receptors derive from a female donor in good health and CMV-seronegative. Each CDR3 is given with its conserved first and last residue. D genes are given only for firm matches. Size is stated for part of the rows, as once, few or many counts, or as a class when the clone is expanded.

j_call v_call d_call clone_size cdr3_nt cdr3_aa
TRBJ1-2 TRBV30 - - TGTGCCTGGATAGGGACACCTTCTAACTATGGCTACACCTTC CAWIGTPSNYGYTF
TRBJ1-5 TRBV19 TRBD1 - TGTGCCAGCGCTAAACAGGGGGCGGGTCAGCCCCAGCATTTT CASAKQGAGQPQHF
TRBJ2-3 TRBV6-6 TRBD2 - TGTGCCAGCAATTCCCGACTAGCGGGAGGATTAGATACGCAGTATTTT CASNSRLAGGLDTQYF
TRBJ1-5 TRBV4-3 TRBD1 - TGCGCCAGCAGCCAAGAATCGCCAGGGGGCGTAGGCAATCAGCCCCAGCATTTT CASSQESPGGVGNQPQHF
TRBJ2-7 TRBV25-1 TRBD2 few TGTGCCAGCAGTGAAGCGGGAGCTACCACCTACGAGCAGTACTTC CASSEAGATTYEQYF
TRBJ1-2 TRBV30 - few TGTGCCTGGAGTGTAGTGTCGGGTGGCTACACCTTC CAWSVVSGGYTF
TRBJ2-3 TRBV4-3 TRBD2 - TGCGCCAGCAGCCTATTTAGCGGGGGGGCTACGCAGTATTTT CASSLFSGGATQYF
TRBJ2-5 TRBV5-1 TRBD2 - TGCGCCAGCAGCTTGGTGTCGGGGGAGGGAAAAGAGACCCAGTACTTC CASSLVSGEGKETQYF
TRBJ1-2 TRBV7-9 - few TGTGCCAGCAGCCTCAGGGGAGGGATCTATGGCTACACCTTC CASSLRGGIYGYTF
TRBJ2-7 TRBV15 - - TGTGCCACCAGCAGAGGGGACACAGCCTACGAGCAGTACTTC CATSRGDTAYEQYF
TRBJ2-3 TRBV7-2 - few TGTGCCAGCAGCTTAGATCGGGGGGCAGCGACAGATACGCAGTATTTT CASSLDRGAATDTQYF
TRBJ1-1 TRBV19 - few TGTGCCAGTAGTATTGGGGGCATACAGAACACTGAAGCTTTCTTT CASSIGGIQNTEAFF
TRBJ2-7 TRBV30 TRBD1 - TGTGCCTGGAGCCGACAGGGAGTTCCATACGAGCAGTACTTC CAWSRQGVPYEQYF
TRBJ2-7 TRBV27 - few TGTGCCAGCAGTTTATTGAGCGGGCCGGCCTACGAGCAGTACTTC CASSLLSGPAYEQYF
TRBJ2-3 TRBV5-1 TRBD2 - TGCGCCAGCAGCCTTGGGGGGGACTCTTCCACAGATACGCAGTATTTT CASSLGGDSSTDTQYF
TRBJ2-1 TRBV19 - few TGTGCCAGTACTCCAGGGTATGATGAGCAGTTCTTC CASTPGYDEQFF